The present entry profiles one T cell receptor (beta chain) with its context. Its target is not known. This entry belongs to a study of Graves' ophthalmopathy and Graves' hyperthyroidism. Study observations and caveats: Researchers report that a 13-signature model separated ophthalmopathy from stable hyperthyroidism, posting roughly 90% sensitivity and more than 70% specificity.

Eligible hyperthyroidism cases comprised new diagnoses of under 2 months' duration in individuals aged 18 to 65. Patients were excluded if they had other autoimmune diseases or uncontrolled infections, and likewise if pregnancy or lactation applied. V shed 6 bases, J shed 3 bases, and the junction held 6 bases outside the gene matches. Germline V gene sequence: CDR1 SGHRS, CDR2 YFSETQ. CDR3 length equals 14 residues. Beta-chain TCR CDR3 regions were amplified from RNA transcripts. Scientists carried out first-round RT-PCR using HTBI primers and then a second-round multiplex PCR. TCRdb itself ran the multiplex PCR reads through MiXCR, one entry per CDR3 protein. The repertoire holds about 550,000 distinct CDR3 sequences, with approximately 35% as singletons.

Sequencing was done on a sample of peripheral blood or thyroid tissue (not recorded which). This chain uses TRBV5-1 with TRBJ2-7; TRBD1 aligns across 10 bases. The TCR sequence derives from an adult man with Graves' hyperthyroidism. The CDR3 is CASNKDRGDYEQYF. The CDR3, as DNA: TGCGCCAGCAACAAGGACAGGGGGGACTACGAGCAGTACTTC.